This is a list of T cell receptor beta chains from one sample in a study of vaccination and CD4 T cells after COVID-19. Via MiXCR, TCRdb re-called the PCR reads, giving one row per CDR3 protein. The repertoire holds about 18,000 distinct CDR3 sequences, with approximately 59% as singletons. Here the sequenced sample was CD4+ T cells from blood, taken before SARS-CoV-2 vaccination. The receptors originated from a human donor who had recovered from COVID-19. Each CDR3 is given with its conserved first and last residue. Each record gives: J gene, V gene, D gene, clone size, CDR3 length, CDR3 protein, CDR3 DNA. D genes are given only for firm matches. Some rows have no size entry. The others give once, few or many, or a class for an expanded clone.

J: TRBJ2-7
V: TRBV20-1
D: NA
size: NA
length: 14
CDR3: CSATQGGGVREQYF
DNA: TGCAGTGCTACCCAAGGAGGGGGTGTACGGGAGCAGTACTTC

J: TRBJ2-3
V: TRBV11-2
D: TRBD2
size: once
length: 16
CDR3: CASSIGTSGRIDTQYF
DNA: TGTGCCAGCAGCATCGGGACTAGCGGGAGGATAGATACGCAGTATTTT

J: TRBJ1-5
V: TRBV2
D: NA
size: NA
length: 14
CDR3: CASNIRGSNQPQHF
DNA: TGTGCCAGCAATATACGGGGATCGAATCAGCCCCAGCATTTT

J: TRBJ2-5
V: TRBV28
D: NA
size: NA
length: 12
CDR3: CASSPNQETQYF
DNA: TGTGCCAGCAGTCCAAACCAAGAGACCCAGTACTTC

J: TRBJ1-3
V: TRBV19
D: NA
size: NA
length: 14
CDR3: CASRTQGSGNTIYF
DNA: TGTGCCAGTAGGACACAGGGAAGTGGAAACACCATATATTTT

J: TRBJ2-5
V: TRBV11-3
D: NA
size: few
length: 12
CDR3: CASSYNGETQYF
DNA: TGTGCCAGCAGCTACAACGGTGAGACCCAGTACTTC

J: TRBJ2-7
V: TRBV20-1
D: TRBD1
size: NA
length: 13
CDR3: CSASPTGEREQYF
DNA: TGCAGTGCTAGCCCTACAGGGGAACGGGAGCAGTACTTC

J: TRBJ1-3
V: TRBV20-1
D: NA
size: few
length: 13
CDR3: CSAEDESGNTIYF
DNA: TGCAGTGCCGAGGACGAGTCTGGAAACACCATATATTTT

J: TRBJ1-1
V: TRBV6-2/TRBV6-3
D: NA
size: NA
length: 14
CDR3: CASSFQGWGTEAFF
DNA: TGTGCCAGCAGTTTTCAGGGTTGGGGCACTGAAGCTTTCTTT

J: TRBJ1-1
V: TRBV28
D: NA
size: NA
length: 13
CDR3: CASRRRGNTEAFF
DNA: TGTGCCAGCAGACGCAGGGGGAACACTGAAGCTTTCTTT

J: TRBJ1-1
V: TRBV28
D: NA
size: NA
length: 12
CDR3: CASNLPRAEAFF
DNA: TGTGCCAGCAATCTACCGAGGGCAGAAGCTTTCTTT

J: TRBJ2-7
V: TRBV27
D: TRBD1
size: once
length: 13
CDR3: CASSRDRGGEQYF
DNA: TGTGCCAGCAGCCGGGACAGGGGCGGCGAGCAGTACTTC

J: TRBJ1-1
V: TRBV27
D: NA
size: NA
length: 11
CDR3: CASRGRGSAFF
DNA: TGTGCCAGCCGAGGGAGGGGGTCAGCTTTCTTT

J: TRBJ2-7
V: TRBV19
D: TRBD1
size: once
length: 16
CDR3: CASSTTSGTGLYEQYF
DNA: TGTGCCAGTAGTACTACTTCCGGGACAGGTCTCTACGAGCAGTACTTC

J: TRBJ2-7
V: TRBV20-1
D: NA
size: few
length: 10
CDR3: CSASYGEQYF
DNA: TGCAGTGCTAGTTATGGCGAGCAGTACTTC

J: TRBJ1-2
V: TRBV20-1
D: NA
size: NA
length: 17
CDR3: CSARVGNWDHRNYGYTF
DNA: TGCAGTGCTAGAGTGGGCAACTGGGACCACAGGAACTATGGCTACACCTTC

J: TRBJ2-3
V: TRBV30
D: NA
size: NA
length: 13
CDR3: CAWTLFSTDTQYF
DNA: TGTGCCTGGACCCTTTTTAGCACAGATACGCAGTATTTT

J: TRBJ1-3
V: TRBV6-1
D: NA
size: NA
length: 14
CDR3: CASKTGNPGNTIYF
DNA: TGTGCCAGTAAAACAGGCAACCCTGGAAACACCATATATTTT

J: TRBJ2-2
V: TRBV6-1
D: NA
size: NA
length: 14
CDR3: CASRVRSYTGELFF
DNA: TGTGCCAGCAGGGTTAGGAGTTACACCGGGGAGCTGTTTTTT

J: TRBJ2-2
V: TRBV20-1
D: TRBD1
size: once
length: 15
CDR3: CSARVGTANTGELFF
DNA: TGCAGTGCTCGAGTGGGGACAGCGAACACCGGGGAGCTGTTTTTT

J: TRBJ1-5
V: TRBV2
D: NA
size: few
length: 16
CDR3: CASSVGEDYSNQPQHF
DNA: TGTGCCAGCAGTGTTGGGGAGGACTATAGCAATCAGCCCCAGCATTTT

J: TRBJ1-5
V: TRBV29-1
D: TRBD1
size: NA
length: 13
CDR3: CSVMDRGDQPQHF
DNA: TGCAGCGTAATGGACAGGGGGGACCAGCCCCAGCATTTT